The 30 T cell receptor beta chains below all came from one sample that was sequenced in a study of CD8 T cells in Susac syndrome. Reverse transcription used roughly 0.5 to 1 ug RNA and random hexamers. TCRdb ran MiXCR on the immunoSEQ multiplex PCR reads and lists one entry per CDR3 protein. The data contain approximately 230,000 distinct CDR3 sequences, around 95% of them seen just once; the ten biggest clones take up around 0.067%. The sample taken for sequencing was CD4+ T cells from PBMCs. These receptors originate from a human donor with multiple sclerosis.

The J gene is TRBJ1-1, the V gene TRBV29-1; TRBD1 might be the D (5 bases). From germline, CDR1 is SQVTM and CDR2 ANQGSEA. Trimming removed 4 bases from V and 0 bases from J, with 9 bases in between. CDR3 length equals 13 residues. The CDR3 here is CSVVRGLNTEAFF. CDR3 nucleotides: TGCAGCGTTGTAAGGGGCCTGAACACTGAAGCTTTCTTT.

The chain has TRBV19 and TRBJ2-6; D unresolved. Germline CDR1 and CDR2: LNHDA and SQIVND (reference sequence). V lost 3 bases and J 0 bases, leaving 9 bases between the germline ends. The CDR3 consists of 16 residues. DNA of the CDR3: TGTGCCAGTAGTATCACAGCGACCTCTGGGGCCAACGTCCTGACTTTC. Its translation: CASSITATSGANVLTF.

CDR3 sequence: CASSQTDRGSNYGYTF. The CDR3 nucleotides read TGTGCCAGCAGCCAAACCGACAGGGGATCTAACTATGGCTACACCTTC. The chain recombines TRBV3-1 with TRBJ1-2, with TRBD1 identical over 8 bases. CDR3 size: 16 residues. Trimming took 2 bases from V and 0 from J; bases not matched to a gene: 5. Germline CDR1 and CDR2: LGHDT and YNNKEL (reference sequence). Together with reference TRBV3-1 and TRBJ1-2, the CDR3 gives the full variable domain: DTAVSQTPKYLVTQMGNDKSIKCEQNLGHDTMYWYKQDSKKFLKIMFSYNNKELIINETVPNRFSPKSPDKAHLNLHINSLELGDSAVYFCASSQTDRGSNYGYTFGSGTRLTVV.

The V gene is TRBV18, the J gene TRBJ2-1; TRBD2 matches at 11 bases. The CDR3 runs to 14 residues. In germline, CDR1 is KGHSH, CDR2 LQKENI. Unmatched junction bases numbered 6, after V lost 6 bases and J lost 8 bases. The CDR3 here is CASSQTSGIDEQFF. The CDR3 DNA follows: TGTGCCAGCTCTCAGACTAGCGGGATTGATGAGCAGTTCTTC.

V gene TRBV12-5 combines with J gene TRBJ1-1; TRBD1 matches 12 bases. This CDR3 comprises 16 residues. Germline V lookup: CDR1 LGHNT, CDR2 FRNRAP. Unmatched junction bases numbered 6, after V lost 4 bases and J lost 3 bases. Here the CDR3 reads CASGSGTGGRDTEAFF. The CDR3 DNA reads TGTGCTAGTGGTTCGGGGACAGGGGGCAGGGACACTGAAGCTTTCTTT.

The chain carries TRBV4-2 and TRBJ2-1, with TRBD2 matching 9 bases. This CDR3 has 15 amino acids. V was clipped by 4 bases and J by 7 bases; unmatched bases: 8. Germline V gene sequence: CDR1 LGHNA, CDR2 YNFKEQ. The CDR3 spells CASSPPREGGNEQFF. The DNA for the CDR3 is TGTGCCAGCAGCCCCCCGCGGGAGGGTGGTAATGAGCAGTTCTTC.

The chain is built from TRBV30 and TRBJ1-1; perhaps TRBD1 as D (5 bases). The CDR3 is 14 amino acids. Germline V gene sequence: CDR1 GTSNPN, CDR2 SVGIG (reference sequence). V was pared by 3 bases and J by 2 bases, with 13 bases between. CDR3 bases: TGTGCCTGGAGCCCGGGACGGCCAAACACTGAAGCTTTCTTT. Translation: CAWSPGRPNTEAFF.

The chain combines TRBV9 with TRBJ2-1, with D uncertain. V was pared by 0 bases and J by 6 bases, with 10 bases between. Germline CDR1 and CDR2: SGDLS and YYNGEE. The CDR3 is 14 amino acids. The CDR3 is CASSVATVINEQFF. The CDR3 DNA reads TGTGCCAGCAGCGTAGCTACAGTCATCAATGAGCAGTTCTTC.

The rearrangement joins TRBV3-1 to TRBJ2-3; unclear D gene. Germline V gene data show CDR1 as LGHDT and CDR2 as YNNKEL (reference sequence). The CDR3 contains 16 residues. Trimming pared 0 bases from V and 2 bases from J, leaving 12 bases between. This CDR3 reads CASSQDLGIATDTQYF. The CDR3 bases are TGTGCCAGCAGCCAAGACCTTGGTATTGCCACAGATACGCAGTATTTT.

The chain is built from TRBV23-1 and TRBJ2-7, with 14 bases that match TRBD2. TRBV23-1 is flagged as an ORF with uncertain function. The V gene end was trimmed by 7 bases and the J gene end by 5 bases; junction bases not matched to a gene: 7. This CDR3 is built from 15 residues. CDR3 loop: CASNQGLAGDNEQYV. The DNA of the CDR3 is TGCGCCAGCAACCAGGGACTAGCGGGAGATAACGAGCAGTACGTC.

This chain uses TRBV10-3 with TRBJ2-6; 8 positions agree with TRBD2. V shed 4 bases, J shed 0 bases, and the junction held 5 bases outside the gene matches. CDR3 length: 17 residues. The germline CDR1 and CDR2 sequences are ENHRY and SYGVKD. The CDR3 region is CAISASGGDSGANVLTF. The CDR3 DNA reads as TGTGCCATCAGTGCGTCCGGGGGGGACTCTGGGGCCAACGTCCTGACTTTC.

The chain couples TRBV15 to TRBJ2-1; perhaps TRBD1 as D (6 bases). CDR1 and CDR2 (germline): LNHNV, YYDKDF (reference sequence). Deletions cut 0 bases from V and 6 bases from J, with 15 bases between. The CDR3 totals 16 residues. The CDR3 sequence: CATSREVGQGFNEQFF. CDR3 bases: TGTGCCACCAGCAGAGAAGTTGGGCAGGGGTTCAATGAGCAGTTCTTC.

The CDR3 DNA reads as TGTGCCAGCAGCTCACGTGGGGGGCAGGGGCAAGAGACCCAGTACTTC. Translated: CASSSRGGQGQETQYF. The gene calls are TRBV11-1 and TRBJ2-5; tentatively, D is TRBD1 or TRBD2 (6 bases each). In germline, CDR1 is SGHAT, CDR2 FQDESV (reference sequence). V was trimmed by 4 bases and J by 2 bases, leaving 17 bases between them. This CDR3 is built from 16 residues.

This chain links TRBV24-1 with TRBJ2-3; 15 nucleotides line up with TRBD2. The CDR3 has 17 amino acids. V gave up 3 bases and J gave up 3 bases; unmatched junction bases: 3. Germline CDR1 reads KGHDR; CDR2 reads SFDVKD. Written as DNA, the CDR3 is TGTGCCACCAGTGATCCCGGGACTAGCGGGGGGACAGATACGCAGTATTTT. Translated, it gives CATSDPGTSGGTDTQYF.

CDR3 loop: CSVVVLAGANEQFF. The CDR3 coding sequence is TGCAGCGTTGTCGTGCTAGCGGGTGCCAATGAGCAGTTCTTC. This chain joins TRBV29-1 and TRBJ2-1, with 8 bases aligning to TRBD2. The CDR3 has 14 amino acids. The germline CDR1 and CDR2 sequences are SQVTM and ANQGSEA. J lost 6 bases, V lost 4 bases, and 8 bases had no gene match.

The chain carries TRBV18 and TRBJ2-2; D tentatively reads TRBD1 or TRBD2 (6 bases each). This CDR3 is 16 amino acids long. The germline V gene has CDR1 KGHSH and CDR2 LQKENI. V was trimmed by 1 base and J by 0 bases, leaving 9 bases between them. The CDR3 nucleotides read TGTGCCAGCTCACCACTCGGGGGCTCGAACACCGGGGAGCTGTTTTTT. Translation: CASSPLGGSNTGELFF.

The rearrangement links TRBV5-1 to TRBJ2-5, with unresolved D. The V and J ends lost 6 bases and 4 bases respectively, with 13 bases between them. Germline lookup yields CDR1 SGHRS and CDR2 YFSETQ. The CDR3 runs to 13 residues. The CDR3, as DNA: TGCGCCAGCACAGAAACCCCCCCAGAGACCCAGTACTTC. Translating gives CASTETPPETQYF.

The chain is built from TRBV4-2 and TRBJ2-2; a weak D match, TRBD2 (6 bases). The CDR3 length is 15 residues. The V gene lost 5 bases and the J gene lost 2 bases, with 12 bases spanning the gap. Germline V gene lookup returns CDR1 LGHNA and CDR2 YNFKEQ. The CDR3 reads CASSGRTSNTGELFF. The CDR3 region has the DNA TGTGCCAGCAGCGGACGAACTAGCAACACCGGGGAGCTGTTTTTT.

The chain carries TRBV2 and TRBJ2-1, with D maybe TRBD1 (6 bases). The ends were cut back, 3 bases at V and 7 bases at J, with 13 bases in the middle. This CDR3 has 14 residues. Germline V gives CDR1 SNHLY, CDR2 FYNNEI. Here the CDR3 DNA reads TGTGCCAGCAGTGAGGTGAGGGGGTGGAATGAGCAGTTCTTC. Protein: CASSEVRGWNEQFF. Combining the CDR3 with reference TRBV2 and TRBJ2-1 gives the whole variable domain EPEVTQTPSHQVTQMGQEVILRCVPISNHLYFYWYRQILGQKVEFLVSFYNNEISEKSEIFDDQFSVERPDGSNFTLKIRSTKLEDSAMYFCASSEVRGWNEQFFGPGTRLTVL.

V gene TRBV5-1 combines with J gene TRBJ2-5; 9 positions agree with TRBD2. The trim removed 5 bases at V and 2 bases at J, leaving 1 base unmatched. This CDR3 spans 13 amino acids. Germline V CDR1 and CDR2: SGHRS, YFSETQ. CDR3 DNA: TGCGCCAGCAGGCTAGCGGGACAAGAGACCCAGTACTTC. Its protein is CASRLAGQETQYF.

This clonotype was observed once. J is TRBJ2-1 and V is TRBV5-1; 8 bases map to TRBD1. V shed 4 bases and J 2 bases; nucleotides not matched to a gene: 2. This CDR3 comprises 14 residues. Germline V gives CDR1 SGHRS, CDR2 YFSETQ. CDR3 bases: TGCGCCAGCAGCCGGGACAGGACCTACAATGAGCAGTTCTTC. Encoded protein: CASSRDRTYNEQFF.

The chain couples TRBV5-1 to TRBJ2-3, with 12 nucleotides matching TRBD2. V shed 0 bases, J shed 6 bases, and the junction held 8 bases outside the gene matches. The CDR3 covers 17 residues. The germline V gene has CDR1 SGHRS and CDR2 YFSETQ. DNA of the CDR3: TGCGCCAGCAGCTTGGGACTAGCGGGGGATAAAGCGGATACGCAGTATTTT. Amino acid sequence: CASSLGLAGDKADTQYF.

The DNA for the CDR3 is TGTGCCAGCAGTGAAGCGTCAGTCCAAGAGACCCAGTACTTC. Amino acids: CASSEASVQETQYF. This chain joins TRBV2 and TRBJ2-5; D is undetermined. The germline CDR1 and CDR2 sequences are SNHLY and FYNNEI. The CDR3 totals 14 residues. V lost 0 bases and J 1 base, leaving 6 bases between the germline ends.

The rearrangement links TRBV19 to TRBJ1-4, with 9 bases that match TRBD1. J was trimmed by 3 bases and V by 6 bases; bases with no gene match: 11. Germline CDR1 reads LNHDA; CDR2 reads SQIVND (reference sequence). The CDR3 length is 17 residues. The CDR3 nucleotides read TGTGCCAGTAGGATAAACACAGGGGGCGAAGCTAATGAAAAACTGTTTTTT. Protein: CASRINTGGEANEKLFF. Filled out from reference TRBV19 and TRBJ1-4, the complete variable domain reads DGGITQSPKYLFRKEGQNVTLSCEQNLNHDAMYWYRQDPGQGLRLIYYSQIVNDFQKGDIAEGYSVSREKKESFPLTVTSAQKNPTAFYLCASRINTGGEANEKLFFGSGTQLSVL.

This chain links TRBV7-2 with TRBJ1-1, with unresolved D. In germline, CDR1 is SGHTA, CDR2 FQGNSA. V lost 5 bases and J lost 1, with 14 bases in between. There are 15 residues in the CDR3. The CDR3 protein is CASSPDPRSNTEAFF. In nucleotides, the CDR3 is TGTGCCAGCAGCCCCGATCCCCGCTCGAACACTGAAGCTTTCTTT.

The J gene is TRBJ2-1, the V gene TRBV7-2; 9 nucleotides align to TRBD2. V shed 7 bases, J shed 2 bases, and the junction held 6 bases outside the gene matches. The CDR3 is 15 residues long. The germline CDR1 and CDR2 sequences are SGHTA and FQGNSA. This CDR3 is CASTLAGSTYNEQFF. The CDR3 nucleotides read TGTGCCAGCACCCTAGCGGGATCGACCTACAATGAGCAGTTCTTC.

This clonotype was counted a few times. The chain is built from TRBV5-6 and TRBJ1-2; the D gene is possibly TRBD1 (6 bases). The V and J ends lost 5 bases and 4 bases respectively, with 9 bases between them. There are 12 residues in the CDR3. In germline, CDR1 is SGHDT, CDR2 YYEEEE. The CDR3 DNA reads as TGTGCCAGCAGTCAGGACAGCTATGGCTACACCTTC. This sequence encodes CASSQDSYGYTF.

The chain employs TRBV3-1 and TRBJ2-2; TRBD2 matches 11 bases. This CDR3 region has 17 residues. In germline, CDR1 is LGHDT, CDR2 YNNKEL (reference sequence). With V trimmed by 3 bases and J by 6 bases, 9 bases remained unmatched. Here the CDR3 reads CASSQMGLAAPSGELFF. CDR3 DNA: TGTGCCAGCAGCCAGATGGGACTAGCGGCCCCCTCCGGGGAGCTGTTTTTT.

The rearrangement joins TRBV7-9 to TRBJ2-1, with 8 bases identical to TRBD1. The germline V gene encodes CDR1 SEHNR and CDR2 FQNEAQ (reference sequence). The CDR3 is 14 amino acids. The V gene end was trimmed by 2 bases and the J gene end by 7 bases; junction bases not matched to a gene: 4. CDR3 nucleotide sequence: TGTGCCAGCAGCTTACGTACAGGGGGAAATGAGCAGTTCTTC. It encodes CASSLRTGGNEQFF.

This CDR3 is CASSTSDDQPQHF. CDR3 DNA: TGTGCCAGCAGCACAAGTGATGATCAGCCCCAGCATTTT. The chain couples TRBV5-5 to TRBJ1-5; D unresolved. This CDR3 is built from 13 residues. Trimming stripped 4 bases from V and 5 bases from J, with 10 bases between. Germline lookup yields CDR1 SGHKS and CDR2 YYEKEE (reference sequence).